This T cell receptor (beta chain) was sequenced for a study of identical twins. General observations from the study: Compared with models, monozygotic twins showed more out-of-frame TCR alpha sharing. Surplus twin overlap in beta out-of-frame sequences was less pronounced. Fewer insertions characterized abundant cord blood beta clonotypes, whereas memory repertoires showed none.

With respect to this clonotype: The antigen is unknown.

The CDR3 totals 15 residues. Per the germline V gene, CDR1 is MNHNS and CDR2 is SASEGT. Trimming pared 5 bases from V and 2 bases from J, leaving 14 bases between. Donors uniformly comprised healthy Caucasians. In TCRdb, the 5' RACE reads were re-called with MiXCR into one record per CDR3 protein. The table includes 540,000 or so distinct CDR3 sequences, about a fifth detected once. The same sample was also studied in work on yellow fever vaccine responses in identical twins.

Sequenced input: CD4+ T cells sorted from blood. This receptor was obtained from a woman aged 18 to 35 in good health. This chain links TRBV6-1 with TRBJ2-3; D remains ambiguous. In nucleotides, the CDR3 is TGTGCCAGCAGTATGGCTCCGGCGCCCACAGATACGCAGTATTTT. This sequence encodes CASSMAPAPTDTQYF.